This TCR beta chain was documented in a study of T cells in Graves' hyperthyroidism and ophthalmopathy. The study's findings and limits: A model of 13 V-J pairs discriminated ophthalmopathy from stable hyperthyroidism.

Ten or more counts support this clonotype. Its antigen remains unidentified. The germline V and J ends were trimmed by 3 bases and 5 bases, with 13 bases remaining between them. Germline lookup yields CDR1 MNHEY and CDR2 SVGAGI. The CDR3 contains 14 residues. RNA transcripts yielded amplified TCR beta CDR3 regions. An initial round of RT-PCR targeting the TCR CDR3 relied on the HTBI primer set. TCRdb ran MiXCR on the multiplex PCR reads and lists one entry per CDR3 protein. The sample yields 350,000 to 500,000 distinct CDR3 sequences, approximately 13% seen once. The material sequenced was blood. V gene TRBV6-5 combines with J gene TRBJ2-5; tentatively, D is TRBD1 (5 bases). The source of this sequence is a young woman with Graves' hyperthyroidism. The CDR3 spells CASSYNRNRETQYF. In nucleotides, the CDR3 is TGTGCCAGCAGTTATAACAGGAACCGGGAGACCCAGTACTTC.